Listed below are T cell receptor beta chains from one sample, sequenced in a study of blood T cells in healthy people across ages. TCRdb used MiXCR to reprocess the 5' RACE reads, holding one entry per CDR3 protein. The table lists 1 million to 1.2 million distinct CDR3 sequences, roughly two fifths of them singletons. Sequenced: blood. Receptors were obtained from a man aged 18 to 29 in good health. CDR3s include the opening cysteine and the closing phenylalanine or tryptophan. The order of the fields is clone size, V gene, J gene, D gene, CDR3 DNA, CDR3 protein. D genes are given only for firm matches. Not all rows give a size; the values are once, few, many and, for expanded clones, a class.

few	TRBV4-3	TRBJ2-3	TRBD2	TGCGCCAGCAGGAAGCGGGGGGGGTCTGGCACAGATACGCAGTATTTT	CASRKRGGSGTDTQYF
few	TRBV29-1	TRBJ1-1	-	TGCAGCGTTGTTGGGACGGCTAACACTGAAGCTTTCTTT	CSVVGTANTEAFF
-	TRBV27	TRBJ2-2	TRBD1	TGTGCCAGCAGTGTCTCCGGGACAGTGAACACCGGGGAGCTGTTTTTT	CASSVSGTVNTGELFF
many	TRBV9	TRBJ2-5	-	TGTGCCAGCAGCCTTGATGGGGGGACCCAGTACTTC	CASSLDGGTQYF
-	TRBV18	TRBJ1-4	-	TGTGCCAGCTCACCAGGGGTCGTTGCAACTAATGAAAAACTGTTTTTT	CASSPGVVATNEKLFF
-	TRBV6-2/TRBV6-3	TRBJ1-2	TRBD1	TGTGCCAGCAGCTGGACAGGTCGTAACTATGGCTACACCTTC	CASSWTGRNYGYTF
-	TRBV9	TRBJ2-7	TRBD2	TGTGCCGGCAGCGTAGATCCGGGGAGGGACGAGCAGTACTTC	CAGSVDPGRDEQYF
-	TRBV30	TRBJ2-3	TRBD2	TGTGCCTGGAGTGTAGGCGCGGGGGGGCAAAAAGATACGCAGTATTTT	CAWSVGAGGQKDTQYF
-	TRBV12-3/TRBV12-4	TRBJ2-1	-	TGTGCCAGCAGTTTAAGCGCGGCGGGCCCCTACAATGAGCAGTTCTTC	CASSLSAAGPYNEQFF
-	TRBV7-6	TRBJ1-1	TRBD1	TGTGCCAGCAGCTCCGGGACAGTCGGCCTGAACACTGAAGCTTTCTTT	CASSSGTVGLNTEAFF
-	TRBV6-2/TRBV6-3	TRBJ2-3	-	TGTGCCAGCAGTTACGTCCTAGCGAGTAGCACAGATACGCAGTATTTT	CASSYVLASSTDTQYF
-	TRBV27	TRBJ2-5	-	TGTGCCAGCGGACGCCAAGAGACCCAGTACTTC	CASGRQETQYF
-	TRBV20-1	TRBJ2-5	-	TGCAGTGCTCCCGGTGGGGATGTGGAGACCCAGTACTTC	CSAPGGDVETQYF
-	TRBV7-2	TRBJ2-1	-	TGTGCCAGCAGCTTAGCGCCCACATTTACCTACAATAAGCAGTTCTTC	CASSLAPTFTYNKQFF
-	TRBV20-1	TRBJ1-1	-	TGCAGTGCCCGGGGCAGGGAGGCTATCACTGAAGCTTTCTTT	CSARGREAITEAFF
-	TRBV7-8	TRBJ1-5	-	TGTGCCAGCAGCACGGACAGTCTGGCCCAGCATTTT	CASSTDSLAQHF
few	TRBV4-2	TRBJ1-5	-	TGTGCCAGCAGCCAAGATAGCGGCAGGGTCTCCCCGAATCAGCCCCAGCATTTT	CASSQDSGRVSPNQPQHF
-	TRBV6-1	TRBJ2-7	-	TGTGCCAGCAGTGAAAAGGGCCAGGGTTGGACCTACGAGCAGTACTTC	CASSEKGQGWTYEQYF
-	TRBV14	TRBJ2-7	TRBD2	TGTGCCAGCAGCCAAGATCGGAGTAGCGGGGGCTCCTACGAGCAGTACTTC	CASSQDRSSGGSYEQYF
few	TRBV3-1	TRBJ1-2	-	TGTGCCAGCAGCCTTCGCGGTTGGGATTTCAGGGGCTATGGCTACACCTTC	CASSLRGWDFRGYGYTF
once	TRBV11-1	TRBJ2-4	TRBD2	TGTGCCAGCAGCTTATCACCGGGACTAGCGAATAATGAGCAGTACTTC	CASSLSPGLANNEQYF
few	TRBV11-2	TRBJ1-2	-	TGTGCCAGCAGCAGAACTGGGCAGGGCCAGGGCTACACCTTC	CASSRTGQGQGYTF
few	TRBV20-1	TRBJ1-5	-	TGCAGTGCTAGACCCGGCCCGCGGCATAGCAATCAGCCCCAGCATTTT	CSARPGPRHSNQPQHF
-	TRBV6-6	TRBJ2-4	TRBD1	TGTGCCAGCGTCGACAGGGATACTGATGGGGCCAAAAACATTCAGTACTTC	CASVDRDTDGAKNIQYF
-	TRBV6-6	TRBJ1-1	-	TGTGCCAGCAGTTATCCGGGACGGCCGGGGACTGAAGCTTTCTTT	CASSYPGRPGTEAFF
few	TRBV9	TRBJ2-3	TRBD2	TGTGCCAGCAGCGTCGTGGGACTAGCGGGGACTACGCAGTATTTT	CASSVVGLAGTTQYF
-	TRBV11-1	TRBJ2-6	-	TGTGCCAGCAGCTTAGGGGGAACCTCTGGGGCCAACGTCCTGACTTTC	CASSLGGTSGANVLTF
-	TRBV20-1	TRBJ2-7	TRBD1	TGCAGTGCTATTTATACAGGGGGCATGGCCTACGAGCAGTACTTC	CSAIYTGGMAYEQYF
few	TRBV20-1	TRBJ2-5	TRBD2	TGCAGTGCTAGAGATCTCAGCGGGGGCTACCAAGAGACCCAGTACTTC	CSARDLSGGYQETQYF
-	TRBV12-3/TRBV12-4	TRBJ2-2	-	TGTGCCAGCACCACGGACAGCATGTACACCGGGGAGCTGTTTTTT	CASTTDSMYTGELFF